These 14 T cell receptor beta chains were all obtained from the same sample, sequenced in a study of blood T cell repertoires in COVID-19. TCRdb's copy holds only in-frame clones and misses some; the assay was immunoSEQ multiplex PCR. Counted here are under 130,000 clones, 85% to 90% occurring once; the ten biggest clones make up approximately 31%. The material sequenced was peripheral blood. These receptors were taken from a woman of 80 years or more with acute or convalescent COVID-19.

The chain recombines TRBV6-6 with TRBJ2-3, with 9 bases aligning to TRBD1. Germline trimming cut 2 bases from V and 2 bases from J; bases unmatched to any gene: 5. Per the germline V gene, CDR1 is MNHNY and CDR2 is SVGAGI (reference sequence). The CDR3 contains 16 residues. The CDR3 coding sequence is TGTGCCAGCAGTTACCCCCGGACAGGGGACACAGATACGCAGTATTTT. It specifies CASSYPRTGDTDTQYF.

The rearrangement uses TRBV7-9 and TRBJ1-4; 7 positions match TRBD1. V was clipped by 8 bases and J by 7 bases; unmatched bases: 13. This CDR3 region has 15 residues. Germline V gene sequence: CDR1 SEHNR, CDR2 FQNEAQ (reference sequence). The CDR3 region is CASAGIEGAREKLFF. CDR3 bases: TGTGCCAGCGCAGGGATAGAGGGGGCGCGTGAAAAACTGTTTTTT.

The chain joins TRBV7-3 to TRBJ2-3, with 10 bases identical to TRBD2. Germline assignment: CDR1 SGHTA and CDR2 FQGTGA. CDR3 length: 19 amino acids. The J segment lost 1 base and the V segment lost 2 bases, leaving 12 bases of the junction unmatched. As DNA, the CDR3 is TGTGCCAGCAGCTTAGGAGCTAGCGGGGGCGGTTTTGGCACAGATACGCAGTATTTT. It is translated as CASSLGASGGGFGTDTQYF.

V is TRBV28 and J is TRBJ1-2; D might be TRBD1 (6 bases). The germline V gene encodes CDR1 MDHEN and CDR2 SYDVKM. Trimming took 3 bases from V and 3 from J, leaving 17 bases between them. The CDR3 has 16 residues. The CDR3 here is CASSLDSVTPYYGYTF. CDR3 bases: TGTGCCAGCAGTTTGGACAGTGTTACTCCCTACTATGGCTACACCTTC.

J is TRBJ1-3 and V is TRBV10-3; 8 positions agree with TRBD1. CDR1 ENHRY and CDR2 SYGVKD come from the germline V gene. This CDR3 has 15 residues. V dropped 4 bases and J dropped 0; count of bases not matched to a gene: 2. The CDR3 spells CAISGGQVSGNTIYF. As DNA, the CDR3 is TGTGCCATCAGTGGGGGACAGGTCTCTGGAAACACCATATATTTT.

For the CDR3, the DNA is TGCGCCAGCAGCCCCGCGGGGGGTGGGGCCAACGTCCTGACTTTC. Its translation: CASSPAGGGANVLTF. The chain joins TRBV4-3 to TRBJ2-6; 8 bases match TRBD2. The length of the CDR3 is 15 residues. In germline, CDR1 is LGHNA, CDR2 YSLEER. V was clipped by 4 bases and J by 3 bases; unmatched bases: 2.

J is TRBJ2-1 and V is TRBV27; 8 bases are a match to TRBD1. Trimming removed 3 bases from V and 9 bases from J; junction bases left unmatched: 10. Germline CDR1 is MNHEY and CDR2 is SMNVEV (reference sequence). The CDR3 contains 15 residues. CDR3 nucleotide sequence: TGTGCCAGCAGTTTCCAGGGGGCAGGGCTCGGTGAGCAGTTCTTC. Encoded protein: CASSFQGAGLGEQFF.

CDR3 in DNA: TGTGCCAGCAGACAGGACAGGGATGAGCAGTTCTTC. As protein: CASRQDRDEQFF. The V gene is TRBV12-3 or TRBV12-4, the J gene TRBJ2-1, with 8 bases lining up with TRBD1. This CDR3 comprises 12 residues. J gave up 8 bases and V 6 bases, and 3 bases lay outside the gene matches.

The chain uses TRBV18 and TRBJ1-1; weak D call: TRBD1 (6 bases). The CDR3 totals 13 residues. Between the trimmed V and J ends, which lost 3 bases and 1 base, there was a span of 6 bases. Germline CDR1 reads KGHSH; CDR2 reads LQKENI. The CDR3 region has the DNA TGTGCCAGCTCACCGGGACAGAACACTGAAGCTTTCTTT. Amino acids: CASSPGQNTEAFF.

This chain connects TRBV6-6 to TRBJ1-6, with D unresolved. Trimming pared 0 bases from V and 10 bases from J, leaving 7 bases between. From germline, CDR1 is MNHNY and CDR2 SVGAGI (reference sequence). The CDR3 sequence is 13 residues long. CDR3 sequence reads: CASSYSGSSPLHF. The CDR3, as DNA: TGTGCCAGCAGTTACTCCGGGTCGTCACCCCTCCACTTT.

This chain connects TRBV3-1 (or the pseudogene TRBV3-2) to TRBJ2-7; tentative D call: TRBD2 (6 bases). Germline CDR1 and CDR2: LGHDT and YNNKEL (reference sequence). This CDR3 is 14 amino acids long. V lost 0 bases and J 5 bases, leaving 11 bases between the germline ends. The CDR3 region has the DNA TGTGCCAGCAGCCAAGATTTCGGGGGTAACGAGCAGTACTTC. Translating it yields CASSQDFGGNEQYF.

CDR3 sequence reads: CATSGFSATGSGTEAFF. CDR3 bases: TGTGCCACCAGCGGATTCTCGGCTACAGGGTCCGGCACTGAAGCTTTCTTT. This chain uses TRBV15 with TRBJ1-1; maybe TRBD1 (6 bases). The germline V gene has CDR1 LNHNV and CDR2 YYDKDF (reference sequence). With 5 bases removed from V and 4 bases from J, the gap between germline ends came to 23 bases. This CDR3 spans 17 amino acids.

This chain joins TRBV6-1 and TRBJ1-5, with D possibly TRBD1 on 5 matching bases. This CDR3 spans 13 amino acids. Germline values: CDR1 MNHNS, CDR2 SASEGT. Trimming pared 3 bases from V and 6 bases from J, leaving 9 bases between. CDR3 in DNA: TGTGCCAGCAGTGACAGGGATGTTCAGCCCCAGCATTTT. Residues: CASSDRDVQPQHF.

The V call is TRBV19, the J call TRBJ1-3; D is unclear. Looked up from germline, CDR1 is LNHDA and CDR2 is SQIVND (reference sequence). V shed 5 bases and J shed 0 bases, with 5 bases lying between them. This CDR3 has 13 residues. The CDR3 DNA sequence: TGTGCCAGTAGTTTCAGCTCTGGAAACACCATATATTTT. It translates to CASSFSSGNTIYF.